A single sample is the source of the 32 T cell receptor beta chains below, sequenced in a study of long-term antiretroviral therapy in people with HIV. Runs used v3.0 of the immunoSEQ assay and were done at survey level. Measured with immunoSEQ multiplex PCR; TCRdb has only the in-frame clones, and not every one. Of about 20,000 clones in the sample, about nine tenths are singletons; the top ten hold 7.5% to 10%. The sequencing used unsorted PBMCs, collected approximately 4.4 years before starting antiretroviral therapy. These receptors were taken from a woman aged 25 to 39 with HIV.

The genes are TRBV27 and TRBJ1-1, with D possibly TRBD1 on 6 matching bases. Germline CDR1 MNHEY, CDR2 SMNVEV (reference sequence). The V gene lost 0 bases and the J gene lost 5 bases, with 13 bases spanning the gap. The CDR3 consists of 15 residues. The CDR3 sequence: CASSLSIRGGTEAFF. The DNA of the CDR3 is TGTGCCAGCAGTTTATCGATAAGGGGGGGGACTGAAGCTTTCTTT.

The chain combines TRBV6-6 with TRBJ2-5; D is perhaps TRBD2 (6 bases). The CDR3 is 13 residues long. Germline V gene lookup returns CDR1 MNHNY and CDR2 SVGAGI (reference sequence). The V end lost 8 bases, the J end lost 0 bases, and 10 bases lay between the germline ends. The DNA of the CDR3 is TGTGCCAGCGCCGCGGGGTACCAAGAGACCCAGTACTTC. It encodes CASAAGYQETQYF.

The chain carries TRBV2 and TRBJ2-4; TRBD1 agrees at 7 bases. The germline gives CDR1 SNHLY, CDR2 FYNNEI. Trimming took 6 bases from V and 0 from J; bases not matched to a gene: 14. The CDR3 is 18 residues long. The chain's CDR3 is CASRTSTGPSKAKNIQYF. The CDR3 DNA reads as TGTGCCAGCAGGACGTCGACAGGGCCCTCGAAAGCCAAAAACATTCAGTACTTC. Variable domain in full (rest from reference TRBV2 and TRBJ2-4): EPEVTQTPSHQVTQMGQEVILRCVPISNHLYFYWYRQILGQKVEFLVSFYNNEISEKSEIFDDQFSVERPDGSNFTLKIRSTKLEDSAMYFCASRTSTGPSKAKNIQYFGAGTRLSVL.

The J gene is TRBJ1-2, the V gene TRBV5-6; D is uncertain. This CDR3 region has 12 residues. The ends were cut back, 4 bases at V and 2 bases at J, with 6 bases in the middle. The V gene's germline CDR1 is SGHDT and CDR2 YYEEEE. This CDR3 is CASSMGNYGYTF. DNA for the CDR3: TGTGCCAGCAGCATGGGGAACTATGGCTACACCTTC.

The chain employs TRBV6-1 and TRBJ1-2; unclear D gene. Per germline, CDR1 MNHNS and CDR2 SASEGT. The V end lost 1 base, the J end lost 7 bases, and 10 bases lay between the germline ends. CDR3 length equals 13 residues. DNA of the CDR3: TGTGCCAGCAGTGAAGGGGGAACCGGTGGCTACACCTTC. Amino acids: CASSEGGTGGYTF.

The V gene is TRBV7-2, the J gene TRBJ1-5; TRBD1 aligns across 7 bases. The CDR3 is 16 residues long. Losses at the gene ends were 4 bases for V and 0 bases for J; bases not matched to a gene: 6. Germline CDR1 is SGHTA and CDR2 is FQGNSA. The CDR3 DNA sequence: TGTGCCAGCAGCTCTACAGGGGTCTATAGCAATCAGCCCCAGCATTTT. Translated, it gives CASSSTGVYSNQPQHF. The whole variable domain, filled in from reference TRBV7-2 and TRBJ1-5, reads GAGVSQSPSNKVTEKGKDVELRCDPISGHTALYWYRQSLGQGLEFLIYFQGNSAPDKSGLPSDRFSAERTGGSVSTLTIQRTQQEDSAVYLCASSSTGVYSNQPQHFGDGTRLSIL.

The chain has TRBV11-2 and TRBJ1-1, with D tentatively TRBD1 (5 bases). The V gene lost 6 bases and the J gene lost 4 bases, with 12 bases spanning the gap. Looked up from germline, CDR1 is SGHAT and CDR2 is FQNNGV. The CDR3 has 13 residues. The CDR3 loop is CASRETEITEAFF. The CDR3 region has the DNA TGTGCCAGCAGAGAGACAGAGATCACTGAAGCTTTCTTT.

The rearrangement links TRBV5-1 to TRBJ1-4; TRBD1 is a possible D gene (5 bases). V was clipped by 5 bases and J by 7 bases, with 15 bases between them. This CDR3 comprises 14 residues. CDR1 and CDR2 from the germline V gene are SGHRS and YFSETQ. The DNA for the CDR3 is TGCGCCAGCAGAACGGGGGATTTGAGTGAAAAACTGTTTTTT. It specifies CASRTGDLSEKLFF.

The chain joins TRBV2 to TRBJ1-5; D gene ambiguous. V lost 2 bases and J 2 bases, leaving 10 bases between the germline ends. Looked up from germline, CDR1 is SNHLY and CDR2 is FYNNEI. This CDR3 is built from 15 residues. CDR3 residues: CASSELTAGNQPQHF. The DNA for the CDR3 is TGTGCCAGCAGTGAACTAACAGCTGGCAATCAGCCCCAGCATTTT.

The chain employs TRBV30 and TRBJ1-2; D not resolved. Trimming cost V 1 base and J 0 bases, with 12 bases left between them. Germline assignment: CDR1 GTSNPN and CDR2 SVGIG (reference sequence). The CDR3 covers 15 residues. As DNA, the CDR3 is TGTGCCTGGAGTGCCAACGGGCAAGCTAACTATGGCTACACCTTC. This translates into CAWSANGQANYGYTF.

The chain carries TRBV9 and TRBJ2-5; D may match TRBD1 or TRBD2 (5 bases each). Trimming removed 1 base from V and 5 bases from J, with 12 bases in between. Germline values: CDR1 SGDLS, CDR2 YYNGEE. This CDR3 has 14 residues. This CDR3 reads CASSVWGWMETQYF. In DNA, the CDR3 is TGTGCCAGCAGCGTATGGGGGTGGATGGAGACCCAGTACTTC.

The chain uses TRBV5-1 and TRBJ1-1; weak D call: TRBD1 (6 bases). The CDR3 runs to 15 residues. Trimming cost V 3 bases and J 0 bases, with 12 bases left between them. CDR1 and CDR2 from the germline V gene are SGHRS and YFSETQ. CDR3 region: CASSSYDRLNTEAFF. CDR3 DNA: TGCGCCAGCAGCTCATATGACAGGCTGAACACTGAAGCTTTCTTT. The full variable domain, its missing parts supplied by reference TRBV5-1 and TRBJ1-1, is KAGVTQTPRYLIKTRGQQVTLSCSPISGHRSVSWYQQTPGQGLQFLFEYFSETQRNKGNFPGRFSGRQFSNSRSEMNVSTLELGDSALYLCASSSYDRLNTEAFFGQGTRLTVV.

The CDR3 DNA reads as TGTGCCAGCAGTAGAAGACAGGCGAACACTGAAGCTTTCTTT. Translating it yields CASSRRQANTEAFF. The chain employs TRBV6-6 and TRBJ1-1; a weak D match, TRBD1 (6 bases). Germline CDR1 MNHNY, CDR2 SVGAGI (reference sequence). The CDR3 consists of 14 residues. With 5 bases removed from V and 1 base from J, the gap between germline ends came to 11 bases.

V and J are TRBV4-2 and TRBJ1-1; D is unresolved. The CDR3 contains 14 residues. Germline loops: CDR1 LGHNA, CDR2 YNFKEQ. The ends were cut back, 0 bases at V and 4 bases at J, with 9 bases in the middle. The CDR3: CASSQDRASTEAFF. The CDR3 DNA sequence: TGTGCCAGCAGCCAAGATCGGGCGAGCACTGAAGCTTTCTTT.

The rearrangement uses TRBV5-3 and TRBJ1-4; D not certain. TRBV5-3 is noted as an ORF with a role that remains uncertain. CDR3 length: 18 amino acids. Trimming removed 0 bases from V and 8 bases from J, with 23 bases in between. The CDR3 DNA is TGTGCCAGAAGCTTGGTGAGCGGCTTGGGAGCATCTTGGGAAAAACTGTTTTTT. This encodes CARSLVSGLGASWEKLFF.

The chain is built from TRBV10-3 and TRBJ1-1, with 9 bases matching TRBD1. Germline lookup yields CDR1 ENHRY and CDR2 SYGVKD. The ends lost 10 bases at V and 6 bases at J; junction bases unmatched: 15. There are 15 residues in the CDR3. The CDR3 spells CATLQFGTGHSEAFF. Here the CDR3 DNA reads TGTGCCACCTTACAGTTCGGGACAGGGCATTCTGAAGCTTTCTTT.

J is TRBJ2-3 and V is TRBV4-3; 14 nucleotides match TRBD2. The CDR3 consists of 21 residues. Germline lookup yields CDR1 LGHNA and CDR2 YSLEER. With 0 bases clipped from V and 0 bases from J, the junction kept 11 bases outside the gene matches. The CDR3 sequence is CASSQDVMGLAGVISTDTQYF. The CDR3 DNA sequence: TGCGCCAGCAGCCAAGACGTTATGGGACTAGCGGGGGTGATTAGCACAGATACGCAGTATTTT.

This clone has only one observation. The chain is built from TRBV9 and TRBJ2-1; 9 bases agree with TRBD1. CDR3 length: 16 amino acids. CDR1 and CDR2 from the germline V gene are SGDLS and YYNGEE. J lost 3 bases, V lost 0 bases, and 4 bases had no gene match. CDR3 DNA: TGTGCCAGCAGCGTAGAGGGACAGGGACGCTACAATGAGCAGTTCTTC. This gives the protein CASSVEGQGRYNEQFF.

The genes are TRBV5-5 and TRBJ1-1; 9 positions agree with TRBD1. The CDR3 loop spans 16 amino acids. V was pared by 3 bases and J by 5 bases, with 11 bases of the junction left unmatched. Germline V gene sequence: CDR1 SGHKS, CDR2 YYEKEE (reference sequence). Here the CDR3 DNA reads TGTGCCAGCAGCTGGCCCGCCGGACAGGGGCCTACTGAAGCTTTCTTT. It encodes CASSWPAGQGPTEAFF.

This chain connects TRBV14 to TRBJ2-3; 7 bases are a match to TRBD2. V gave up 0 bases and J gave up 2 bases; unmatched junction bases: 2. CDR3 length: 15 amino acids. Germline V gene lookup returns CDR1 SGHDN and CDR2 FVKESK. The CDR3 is CASSQERGITDTQYF. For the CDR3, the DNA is TGTGCCAGCAGCCAAGAGCGGGGGATCACAGATACGCAGTATTTT. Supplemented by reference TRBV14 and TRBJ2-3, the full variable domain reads EAGVTQFPSHSVIEKGQTVTLRCDPISGHDNLYWYRRVMGKEIKFLLHFVKESKQDESGMPNNRFLAERTGGTYSTLKVQPAELEDSGVYFCASSQERGITDTQYFGPGTRLTVL.

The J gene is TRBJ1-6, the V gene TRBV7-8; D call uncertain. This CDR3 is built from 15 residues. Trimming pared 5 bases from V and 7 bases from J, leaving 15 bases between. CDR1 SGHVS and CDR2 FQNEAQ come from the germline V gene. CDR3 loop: CASSPSISGNSPLHF. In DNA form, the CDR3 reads TGTGCCAGCAGCCCTAGTATCAGCGGGAATTCACCCCTCCACTTT.

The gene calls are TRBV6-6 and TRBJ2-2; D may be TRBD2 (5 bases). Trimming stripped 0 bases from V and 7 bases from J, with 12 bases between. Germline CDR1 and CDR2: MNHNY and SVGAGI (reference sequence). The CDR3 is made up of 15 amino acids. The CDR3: CASSYSTSLVGELFF. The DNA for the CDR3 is TGTGCCAGCAGTTACTCAACTAGTTTGGTCGGGGAGCTGTTTTTT.

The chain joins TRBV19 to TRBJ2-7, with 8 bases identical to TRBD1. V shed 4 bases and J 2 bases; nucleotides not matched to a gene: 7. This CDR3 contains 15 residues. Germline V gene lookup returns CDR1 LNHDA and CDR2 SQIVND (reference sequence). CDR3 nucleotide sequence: TGTGCCAGTAGTACCCGGACAGGGCAAGCCTACGAGCAGTACTTC. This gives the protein CASSTRTGQAYEQYF.

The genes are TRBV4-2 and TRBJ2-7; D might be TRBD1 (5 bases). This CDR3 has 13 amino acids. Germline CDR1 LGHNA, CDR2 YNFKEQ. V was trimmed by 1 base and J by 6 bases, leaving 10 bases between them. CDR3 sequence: CASSQGGHPEQYF. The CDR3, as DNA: TGTGCCAGCAGCCAAGGCGGACATCCCGAGCAGTACTTC.

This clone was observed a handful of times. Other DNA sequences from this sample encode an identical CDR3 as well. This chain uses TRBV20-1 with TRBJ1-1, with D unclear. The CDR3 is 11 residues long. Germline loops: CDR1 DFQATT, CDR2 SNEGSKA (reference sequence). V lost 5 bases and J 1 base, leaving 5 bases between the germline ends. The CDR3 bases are TGCAGTGCTCCAAGGAACACTGAAGCTTTCTTT. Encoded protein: CSAPRNTEAFF.

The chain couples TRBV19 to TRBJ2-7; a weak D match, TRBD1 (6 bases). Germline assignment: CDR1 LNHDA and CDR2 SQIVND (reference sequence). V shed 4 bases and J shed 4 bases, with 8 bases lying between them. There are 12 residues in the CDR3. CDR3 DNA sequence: TGTGCCAGTAGTACACAGGGTTACGAGCAGTACTTC. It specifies CASSTQGYEQYF.

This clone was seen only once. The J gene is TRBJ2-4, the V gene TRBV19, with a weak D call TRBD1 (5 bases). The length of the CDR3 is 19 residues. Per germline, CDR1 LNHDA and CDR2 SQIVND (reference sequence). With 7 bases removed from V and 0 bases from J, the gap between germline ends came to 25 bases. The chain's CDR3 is CASTTSAGHPMLAKNIQYF. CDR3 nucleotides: TGTGCCAGTACAACGTCTGCAGGACATCCGATGCTAGCCAAAAACATTCAGTACTTC.

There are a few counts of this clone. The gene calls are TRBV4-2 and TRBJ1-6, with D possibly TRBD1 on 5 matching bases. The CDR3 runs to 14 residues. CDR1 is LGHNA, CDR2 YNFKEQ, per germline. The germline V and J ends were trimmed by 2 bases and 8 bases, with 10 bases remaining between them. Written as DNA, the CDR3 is TGTGCCAGCAGCCAAAACATGGGGGATTCACCCCTCCACTTT. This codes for CASSQNMGDSPLHF.

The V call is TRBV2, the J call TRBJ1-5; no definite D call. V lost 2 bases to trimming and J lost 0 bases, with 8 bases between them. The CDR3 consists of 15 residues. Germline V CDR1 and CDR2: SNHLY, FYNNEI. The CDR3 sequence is CASSEQGNSNQPQHF. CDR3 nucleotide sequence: TGTGCCAGCAGTGAACAAGGGAATAGCAATCAGCCCCAGCATTTT. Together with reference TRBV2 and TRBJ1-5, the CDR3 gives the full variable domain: EPEVTQTPSHQVTQMGQEVILRCVPISNHLYFYWYRQILGQKVEFLVSFYNNEISEKSEIFDDQFSVERPDGSNFTLKIRSTKLEDSAMYFCASSEQGNSNQPQHFGDGTRLSIL.

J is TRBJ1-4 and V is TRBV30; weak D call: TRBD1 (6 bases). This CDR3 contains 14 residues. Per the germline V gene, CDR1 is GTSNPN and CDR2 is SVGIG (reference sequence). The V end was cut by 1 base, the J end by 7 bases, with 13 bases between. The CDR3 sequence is CAWSGPGATEKLFF. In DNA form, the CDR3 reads TGTGCCTGGAGTGGCCCAGGGGCGACTGAAAAACTGTTTTTT.

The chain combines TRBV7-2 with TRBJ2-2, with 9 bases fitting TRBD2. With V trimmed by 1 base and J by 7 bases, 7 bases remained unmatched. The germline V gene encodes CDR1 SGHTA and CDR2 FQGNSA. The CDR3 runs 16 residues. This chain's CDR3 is CASSLVGGGADGELFF. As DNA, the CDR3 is TGTGCCAGCAGCTTAGTCGGCGGGGGGGCCGACGGGGAGCTGTTTTTT.

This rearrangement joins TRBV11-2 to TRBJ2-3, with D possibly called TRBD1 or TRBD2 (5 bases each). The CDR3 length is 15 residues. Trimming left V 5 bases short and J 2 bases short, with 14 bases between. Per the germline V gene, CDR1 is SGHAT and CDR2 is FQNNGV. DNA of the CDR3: TGTGCCAGCAGCGCCCGGGACGGAGACACAGATACGCAGTATTTT. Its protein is CASSARDGDTDTQYF.